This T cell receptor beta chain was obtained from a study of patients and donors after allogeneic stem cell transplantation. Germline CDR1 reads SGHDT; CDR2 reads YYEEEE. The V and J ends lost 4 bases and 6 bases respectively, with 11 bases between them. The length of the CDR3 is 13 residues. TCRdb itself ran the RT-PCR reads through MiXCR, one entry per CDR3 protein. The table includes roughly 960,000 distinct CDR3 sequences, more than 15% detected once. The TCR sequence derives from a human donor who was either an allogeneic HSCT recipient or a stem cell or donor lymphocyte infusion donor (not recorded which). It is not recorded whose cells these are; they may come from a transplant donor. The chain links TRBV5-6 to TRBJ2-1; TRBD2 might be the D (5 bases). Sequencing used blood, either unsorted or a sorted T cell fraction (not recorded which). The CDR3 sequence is CASSKEAVNEQFF. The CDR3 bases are TGTGCCAGCAGCAAGGAGGCAGTCAATGAGCAGTTCTTC.